This TCR beta chain derives from a study of spatial heterogeneity in lung cancer. One entry per CDR3 protein, called by TCRdb with MiXCR from the 5' RACE reads. The table shows about 92,000 distinct CDR3 sequences, with roughly 12% occurring only once. This CDR3 is 14 amino acids long. Germline V CDR1 and CDR2: SGHTA, FQGNSA. Trimming stripped 1 base from V and 2 bases from J, with 8 bases between. Time point indicated: sample taken at primary tumor resection. The source is a male donor with early-stage non-small cell lung cancer. Sample: PBMCs, taken at surgery. This chain joins TRBV7-2 and TRBJ1-1; perhaps TRBD1 as D (6 bases). The CDR3 region is CASSLEGGNTEAFF. In DNA form, the CDR3 reads TGTGCCAGCAGCTTAGAAGGGGGTAACACTGAAGCTTTCTTT.